This T cell receptor beta chain was documented in a study of blood T cells in healthy people across ages. The CDR3 has 10 residues. V was trimmed by 3 bases and J by 6 bases, leaving 5 bases between them. The V gene's germline CDR1 is DFQATT and CDR2 SNEGSKA (reference sequence). Next came a second PCR, run for about 7 to 12 cycles, which used a sample-barcoded 5' primer along with a J-beta primer mix. TCRdb ran MiXCR on the 5' RACE reads and lists one entry per CDR3 protein. The sample holds almost 800,000 distinct CDR3 sequences, 58% seen once. Study conclusions and caveats: As naive T cell percentage varied, TCR beta diversity correlated strongly with it. Per million T cells, TCR beta diversity dropped about linearly as age rose.

Regarding this clonotype: The antigen remains unidentified.

This TCR derives from a man aged 25 to 40 in good health. Sequenced sample: blood. This chain connects TRBV20-1 to TRBJ1-2; no clear D. The CDR3 sequence is CSARGNGYTF. CDR3 bases: TGCAGTGCTAGGGGTAATGGCTACACCTTC.